These 14 T cell receptor beta chains originate from one sample sequenced in a study of cytomegalovirus exposure and HLA in healthy donors. Some clones are missing from TCRdb's copy, which holds only in-frame ones; the method was immunoSEQ multiplex PCR. The sample records under 150,000 clones, about nine tenths being singletons. Sequenced: PBMCs. The receptors were gathered from a man aged 18 to 30 in good health and CMV-seronegative.

The chain links TRBV11-2 to TRBJ1-1; TRBD1 is a possible D gene (5 bases). CDR1 is SGHAT and CDR2 is FQNNGV in the germline V gene. The CDR3 covers 15 residues. V was clipped by 5 bases and J by 5 bases, with 18 bases between them. The DNA for the CDR3 is TGTGCCAGCAGCGATCCGGGACGGGGGAGGACTGAAGCTTTCTTT. Encoded protein: CASSDPGRGRTEAFF.

The chain combines TRBV6-5 with TRBJ1-4; tentative D call: TRBD1 (5 bases). The CDR3 is made up of 14 amino acids. The germline V gene encodes CDR1 MNHEY and CDR2 SVGAGI. V was cut by 2 bases and J by 10 bases, with 14 bases left in between. The CDR3 here is CASSYARAGGKLFF. CDR3 bases: TGTGCCAGCAGTTACGCCAGGGCGGGGGGAAAACTGTTTTTT.

The chain links TRBV13 to TRBJ2-3; 11 bases fit TRBD2. From germline, CDR1 is PRHDT and CDR2 FYEKMQ (reference sequence). The CDR3 loop spans 18 amino acids. The ends lost 5 bases at V and 5 bases at J; junction bases unmatched: 15. In DNA form, the CDR3 reads TGTGCCAGCAGCCCCGAAACGCCACTAGCGGGAGAACAAGATACGCAGTATTTT. Translated: CASSPETPLAGEQDTQYF.

V gene TRBV6-1 combines with J gene TRBJ2-6, with 9 positions matching TRBD1. V shed 3 bases and J 1 base; nucleotides not matched to a gene: 4. Germline V gene data show CDR1 as MNHNS and CDR2 as SASEGT. The CDR3 extends over 17 amino acids. This CDR3 is CASSEGTGPSGANVLTF. DNA for the CDR3: TGTGCCAGCAGTGAGGGGACAGGGCCATCTGGGGCCAACGTCCTGACTTTC.

The chain joins TRBV5-1 to TRBJ2-5; the D is unclear. The CDR3 is 14 residues long. Germline V gene sequence: CDR1 SGHRS, CDR2 YFSETQ. Between the trimmed V and J ends, which lost 0 bases and 5 bases, there was a span of 11 bases. The CDR3 sequence: CASSLAASEETQYF. The CDR3 DNA sequence: TGCGCCAGCAGCTTGGCCGCCAGCGAGGAGACCCAGTACTTC.

The chain recombines TRBV2 with TRBJ2-7, with 9 bases identical to TRBD2. The length of the CDR3 is 18 residues. The junction had 11 bases not matched to a gene; V was cut back by 2 bases and J by 0 bases. Germline V gene lookup returns CDR1 SNHLY and CDR2 FYNNEI. The CDR3 DNA sequence: TGTGCCAGCAGTGAATTTGTGACTAGCGGCGAACTCTCCTACGAGCAGTACTTC. It yields the protein CASSEFVTSGELSYEQYF.

The CDR3 DNA is TGCGCCAGCAGCTTGCAGGGGGCGAACACCGGGGAGCTGTTTTTT. Its protein product is CASSLQGANTGELFF. The rearrangement uses TRBV5-1 and TRBJ2-2, with TRBD1 matching over 7 bases. The CDR3 has 15 amino acids. CDR1 SGHRS and CDR2 YFSETQ come from the germline V gene. V gave up 1 base and J gave up 0 bases; unmatched junction bases: 0.

This clone appeared a single time. The CDR3 DNA sequence: TGTGCCAGCAGCTTAGTGACAGGGAGGTACGAGCAGTACTTC. This codes for CASSLVTGRYEQYF. The chain joins TRBV7-2 to TRBJ2-7, with D possibly matching TRBD1 (7 bases). CDR3 length equals 14 residues. V lost 1 base to trimming and J lost 4 bases, with 11 bases between them. Germline values: CDR1 SGHTA, CDR2 FQGNSA.

The table lists this clone with a few counts. The V call is TRBV2, the J call TRBJ2-7, with a weak D call TRBD1 (5 bases). The germline V gene encodes CDR1 SNHLY and CDR2 FYNNEI. The CDR3 spans 12 residues. With 6 bases removed from V and 4 bases from J, the gap between germline ends came to 10 bases. In DNA form, the CDR3 reads TGTGCCAGCAGCAGGGATAGGTACGAGCAGTACTTC. Amino acids: CASSRDRYEQYF.

This chain joins TRBV6-6 and TRBJ1-2; no firm D call. There are 14 residues in the CDR3. V lost 6 bases to trimming and J lost 1 base, with 12 bases between them. Germline loops: CDR1 MNHNY, CDR2 SVGAGI (reference sequence). The CDR3 loop is CASRSRNSNYGYTF. The CDR3 region has the DNA TGTGCCAGCAGAAGCAGGAATAGTAACTATGGCTACACCTTC.

This chain connects TRBV9 to TRBJ1-3; unclear D gene. The CDR3 has 13 amino acids. Trimming shortened V by 1 base and J by 8 bases, and 10 bases separated the two germline ends. Germline CDR1 SGDLS, CDR2 YYNGEE. CDR3 loop: CASSVRPRDTIYF. As DNA, the CDR3 is TGTGCCAGCAGCGTAAGGCCCCGGGACACCATATATTTT.

The chain combines TRBV7-2 with TRBJ1-3; a possible D gene is TRBD1 (6 bases). The CDR3 is made up of 16 amino acids. V shed 2 bases and J shed 4 bases, with 15 bases lying between them. Germline V gene data show CDR1 as SGHTA and CDR2 as FQGNSA. The DNA of the CDR3 is TGTGCCAGCAGCTTAACCTACAGGACAGACGGAAACACCATATATTTT. Residues: CASSLTYRTDGNTIYF.

The chain links TRBV6-1 to TRBJ1-3; D unclear. V was pared by 2 bases and J by 0 bases, with 17 bases between. The CDR3 runs to 18 residues. CDR1 and CDR2 from the germline V gene are MNHNS and SASEGT. CDR3 loop: CASSEWELAASSGNTIYF. CDR3 bases: TGTGCCAGCAGTGAATGGGAGTTAGCAGCGAGCTCTGGAAACACCATATATTTT.

The chain employs TRBV4-1 and TRBJ2-7; D possibly corresponds to TRBD1 (5 bases). The CDR3 is made up of 16 amino acids. Germline CDR1 MGHRA, CDR2 YSYEKL. The V end was cut by 2 bases, the J end by 0 bases, with 14 bases between. Here the CDR3 DNA reads TGCGCCAGCAGCCAAATAGTAAGCGACAGCTCCTACGAGCAGTACTTC. Translating gives CASSQIVSDSSYEQYF.